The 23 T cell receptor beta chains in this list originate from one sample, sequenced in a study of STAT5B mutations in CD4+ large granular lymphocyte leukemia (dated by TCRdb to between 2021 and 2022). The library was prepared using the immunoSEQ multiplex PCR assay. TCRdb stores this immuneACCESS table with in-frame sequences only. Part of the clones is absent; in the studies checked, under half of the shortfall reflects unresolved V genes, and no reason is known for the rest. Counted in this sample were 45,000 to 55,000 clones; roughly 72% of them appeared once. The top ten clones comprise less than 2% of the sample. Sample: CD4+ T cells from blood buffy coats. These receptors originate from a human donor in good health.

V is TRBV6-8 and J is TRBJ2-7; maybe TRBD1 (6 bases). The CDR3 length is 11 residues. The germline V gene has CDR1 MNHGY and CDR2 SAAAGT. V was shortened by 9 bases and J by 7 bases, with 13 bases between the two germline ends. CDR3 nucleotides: TGTGCCAGGCCTAAAGGGGGAGAGCAGTACTTC. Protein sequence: CARPKGGEQYF.

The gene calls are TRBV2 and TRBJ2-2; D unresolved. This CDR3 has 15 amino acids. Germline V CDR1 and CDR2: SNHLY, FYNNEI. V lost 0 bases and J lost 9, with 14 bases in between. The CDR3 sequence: CASSEARAASRELFF. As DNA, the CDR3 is TGTGCCAGCAGTGAAGCGCGCGCCGCAAGCAGGGAGCTGTTTTTT. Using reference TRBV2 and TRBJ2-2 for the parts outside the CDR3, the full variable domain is EPEVTQTPSHQVTQMGQEVILRCVPISNHLYFYWYRQILGQKVEFLVSFYNNEISEKSEIFDDQFSVERPDGSNFTLKIRSTKLEDSAMYFCASSEARAASRELFFGEGSRLTVL.

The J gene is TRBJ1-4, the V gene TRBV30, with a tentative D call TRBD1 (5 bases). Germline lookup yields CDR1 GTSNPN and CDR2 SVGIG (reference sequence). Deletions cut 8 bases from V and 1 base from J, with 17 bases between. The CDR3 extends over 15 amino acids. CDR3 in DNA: TGTGCCCGAGATGCTCCGGGACTAACTAATGAAAAACTGTTTTTT. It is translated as CARDAPGLTNEKLFF.

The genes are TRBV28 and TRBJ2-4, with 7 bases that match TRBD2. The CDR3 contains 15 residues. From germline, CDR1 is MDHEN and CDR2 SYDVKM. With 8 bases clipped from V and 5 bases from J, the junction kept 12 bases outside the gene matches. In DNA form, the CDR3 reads TGTGCCAGCCTGTCGGGGGAGGGTATCCAAAACATTCAGTACTTC. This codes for CASLSGEGIQNIQYF.

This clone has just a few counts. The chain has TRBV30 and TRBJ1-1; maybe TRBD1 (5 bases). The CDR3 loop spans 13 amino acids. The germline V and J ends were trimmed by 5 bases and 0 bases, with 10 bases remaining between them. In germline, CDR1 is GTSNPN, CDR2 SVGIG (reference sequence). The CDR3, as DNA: TGTGCCTGGGTTGGGACGATGAACACTGAAGCTTTCTTT. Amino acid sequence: CAWVGTMNTEAFF. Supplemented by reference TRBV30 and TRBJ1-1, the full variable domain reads SQTIHQWPATLVQPVGSPLSLECTVEGTSNPNLYWYRQAAGRGLQLLFYSVGIGQISSEVPQNLSASRPQDRQFILSSKKLLLSDSGFYLCAWVGTMNTEAFFGQGTRLTVV.

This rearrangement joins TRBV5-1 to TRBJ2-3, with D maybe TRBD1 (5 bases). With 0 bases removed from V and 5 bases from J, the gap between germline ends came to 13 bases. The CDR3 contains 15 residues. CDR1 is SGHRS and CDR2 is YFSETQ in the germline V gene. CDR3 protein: CASSLEDNRIDTQYF. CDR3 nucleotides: TGCGCCAGCAGCTTGGAGGACAACAGGATAGATACGCAGTATTTT.

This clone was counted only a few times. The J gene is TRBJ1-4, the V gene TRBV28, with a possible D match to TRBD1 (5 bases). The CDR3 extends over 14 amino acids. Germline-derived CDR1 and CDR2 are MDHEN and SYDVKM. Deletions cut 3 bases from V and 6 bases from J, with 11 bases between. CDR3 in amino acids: CASSFRWGDEKLFF. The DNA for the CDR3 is TGTGCCAGCAGTTTCCGTTGGGGGGATGAAAAACTGTTTTTT.

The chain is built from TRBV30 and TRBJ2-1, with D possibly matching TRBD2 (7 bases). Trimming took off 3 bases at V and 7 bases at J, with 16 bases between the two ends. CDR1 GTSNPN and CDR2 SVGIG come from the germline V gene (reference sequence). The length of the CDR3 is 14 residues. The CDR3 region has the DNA TGTGCCTGGAGCGGCGGGGGCATTGTTAATGAGCAGTTCTTC. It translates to CAWSGGGIVNEQFF.

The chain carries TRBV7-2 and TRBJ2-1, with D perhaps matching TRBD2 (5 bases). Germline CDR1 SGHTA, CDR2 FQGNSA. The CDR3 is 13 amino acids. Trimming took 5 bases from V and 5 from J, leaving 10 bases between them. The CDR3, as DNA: TGTGCCAGCAGCCAACAACTAGACAATGAGCAGTTCTTC. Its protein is CASSQQLDNEQFF.

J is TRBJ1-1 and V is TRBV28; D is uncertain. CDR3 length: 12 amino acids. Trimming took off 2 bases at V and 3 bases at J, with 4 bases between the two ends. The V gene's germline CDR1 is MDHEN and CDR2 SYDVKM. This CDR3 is CASSLLHTEAFF. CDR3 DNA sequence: TGTGCCAGCAGTTTACTCCACACTGAAGCTTTCTTT.

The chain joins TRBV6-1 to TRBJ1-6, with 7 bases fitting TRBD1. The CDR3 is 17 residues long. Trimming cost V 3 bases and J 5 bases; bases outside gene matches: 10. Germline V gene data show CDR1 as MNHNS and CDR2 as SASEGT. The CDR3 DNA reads TGTGCCAGCAGTGATCTTGCCGGGACAGAGAATAATTCACCCCTCCACTTT. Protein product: CASSDLAGTENNSPLHF.

The CDR3, as DNA: TGTGCCAGCAGCGCCCAGGGGCGTGAAAAACTGTTTTTT. It codes for CASSAQGREKLFF. The rearrangement links TRBV11-2 to TRBJ1-4; possibly TRBD1 for D (6 bases). The germline gives CDR1 SGHAT, CDR2 FQNNGV. The CDR3 has 13 residues. Deletions cut 5 bases from V and 7 bases from J, with 11 bases between.

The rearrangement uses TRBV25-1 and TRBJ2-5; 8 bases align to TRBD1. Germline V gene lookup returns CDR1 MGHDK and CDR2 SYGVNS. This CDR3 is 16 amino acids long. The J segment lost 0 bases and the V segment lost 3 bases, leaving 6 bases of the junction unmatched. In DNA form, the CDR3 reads TGTGCCAGCAGTGATCAGGACAGGGTGTACCAAGAGACCCAGTACTTC. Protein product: CASSDQDRVYQETQYF.

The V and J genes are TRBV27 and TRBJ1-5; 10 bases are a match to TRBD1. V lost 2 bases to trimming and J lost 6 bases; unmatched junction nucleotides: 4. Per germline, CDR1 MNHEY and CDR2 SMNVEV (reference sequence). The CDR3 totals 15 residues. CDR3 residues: CASSLRGTGAQPQHF. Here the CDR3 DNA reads TGTGCCAGCAGTTTAAGGGGGACAGGGGCTCAGCCCCAGCATTTT.

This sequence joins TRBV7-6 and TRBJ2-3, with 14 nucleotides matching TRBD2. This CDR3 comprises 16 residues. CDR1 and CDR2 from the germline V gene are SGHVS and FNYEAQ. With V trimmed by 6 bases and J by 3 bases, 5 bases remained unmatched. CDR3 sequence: CASSRTSGGLTDTQYF. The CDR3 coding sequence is TGTGCCAGCAGTCGGACTAGCGGGGGGTTAACAGATACGCAGTATTTT.

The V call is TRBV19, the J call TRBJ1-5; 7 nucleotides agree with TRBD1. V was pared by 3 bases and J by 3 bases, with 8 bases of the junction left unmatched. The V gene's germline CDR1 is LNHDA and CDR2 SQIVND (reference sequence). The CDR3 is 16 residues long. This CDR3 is CASSIPQTGPNQPQHF. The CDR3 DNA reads TGTGCCAGTAGTATCCCTCAGACAGGGCCCAATCAGCCCCAGCATTTT.

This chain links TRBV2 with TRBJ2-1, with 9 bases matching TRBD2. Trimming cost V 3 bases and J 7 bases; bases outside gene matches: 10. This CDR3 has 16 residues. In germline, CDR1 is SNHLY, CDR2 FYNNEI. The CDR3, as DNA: TGTGCCAGCAGTGACGTTTCGCTAGCGGGGTTGAATGAGCAGTTCTTC. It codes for CASSDVSLAGLNEQFF.

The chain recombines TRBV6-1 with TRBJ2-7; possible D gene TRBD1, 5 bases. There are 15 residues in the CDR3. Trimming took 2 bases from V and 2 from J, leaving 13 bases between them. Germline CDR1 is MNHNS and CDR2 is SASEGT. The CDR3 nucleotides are TGTGCCAGCAGTGAAAAAGGGGCCAGTACCTACGAGCAGTACGTC. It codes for CASSEKGASTYEQYV.

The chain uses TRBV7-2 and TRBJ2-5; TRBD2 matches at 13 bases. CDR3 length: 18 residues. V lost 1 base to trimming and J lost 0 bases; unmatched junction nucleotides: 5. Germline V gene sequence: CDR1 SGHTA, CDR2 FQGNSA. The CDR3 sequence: CASSLVTSGGPNQETQYF. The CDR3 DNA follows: TGTGCCAGCAGCTTAGTGACTAGCGGGGGGCCGAACCAAGAGACCCAGTACTTC.

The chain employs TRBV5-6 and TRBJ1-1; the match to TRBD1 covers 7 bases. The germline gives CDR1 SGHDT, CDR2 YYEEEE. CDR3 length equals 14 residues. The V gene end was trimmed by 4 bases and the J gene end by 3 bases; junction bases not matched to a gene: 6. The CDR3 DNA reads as TGTGCCAGCAGCCCCGGGACAGTAGACACTGAAGCTTTCTTT. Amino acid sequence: CASSPGTVDTEAFF.

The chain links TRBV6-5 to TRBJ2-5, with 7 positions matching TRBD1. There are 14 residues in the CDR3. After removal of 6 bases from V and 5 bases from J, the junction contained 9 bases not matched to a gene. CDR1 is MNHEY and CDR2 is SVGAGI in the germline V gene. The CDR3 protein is CASSLTGKSETQYF. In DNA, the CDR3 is TGTGCCAGCAGCCTGACAGGGAAATCGGAGACCCAGTACTTC.

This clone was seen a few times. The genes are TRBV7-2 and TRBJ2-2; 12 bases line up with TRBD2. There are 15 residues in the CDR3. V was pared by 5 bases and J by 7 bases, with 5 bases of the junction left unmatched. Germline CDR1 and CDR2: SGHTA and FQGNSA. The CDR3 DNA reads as TGTGCCAGCAGCCCTAGCGGGGGGGCGATCGGGGAGCTGTTTTTT. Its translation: CASSPSGGAIGELFF.

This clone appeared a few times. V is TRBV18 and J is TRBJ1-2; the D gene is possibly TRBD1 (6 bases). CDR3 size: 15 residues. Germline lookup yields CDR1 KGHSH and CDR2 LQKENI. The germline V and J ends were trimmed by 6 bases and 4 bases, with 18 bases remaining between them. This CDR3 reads CASSRGQSEGYGYTF. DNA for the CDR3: TGTGCCAGCTCTCGAGGACAGTCTGAGGGCTATGGCTACACCTTC. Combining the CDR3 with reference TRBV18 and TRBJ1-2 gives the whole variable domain NAGVMQNPRHLVRRRGQEARLRCSPMKGHSHVYWYRQLPEEGLKFMVYLQKENIIDESGMPKERFSAEFPKEGPSILRIQQVVRGDSAAYFCASSRGQSEGYGYTFGSGTRLTVV.